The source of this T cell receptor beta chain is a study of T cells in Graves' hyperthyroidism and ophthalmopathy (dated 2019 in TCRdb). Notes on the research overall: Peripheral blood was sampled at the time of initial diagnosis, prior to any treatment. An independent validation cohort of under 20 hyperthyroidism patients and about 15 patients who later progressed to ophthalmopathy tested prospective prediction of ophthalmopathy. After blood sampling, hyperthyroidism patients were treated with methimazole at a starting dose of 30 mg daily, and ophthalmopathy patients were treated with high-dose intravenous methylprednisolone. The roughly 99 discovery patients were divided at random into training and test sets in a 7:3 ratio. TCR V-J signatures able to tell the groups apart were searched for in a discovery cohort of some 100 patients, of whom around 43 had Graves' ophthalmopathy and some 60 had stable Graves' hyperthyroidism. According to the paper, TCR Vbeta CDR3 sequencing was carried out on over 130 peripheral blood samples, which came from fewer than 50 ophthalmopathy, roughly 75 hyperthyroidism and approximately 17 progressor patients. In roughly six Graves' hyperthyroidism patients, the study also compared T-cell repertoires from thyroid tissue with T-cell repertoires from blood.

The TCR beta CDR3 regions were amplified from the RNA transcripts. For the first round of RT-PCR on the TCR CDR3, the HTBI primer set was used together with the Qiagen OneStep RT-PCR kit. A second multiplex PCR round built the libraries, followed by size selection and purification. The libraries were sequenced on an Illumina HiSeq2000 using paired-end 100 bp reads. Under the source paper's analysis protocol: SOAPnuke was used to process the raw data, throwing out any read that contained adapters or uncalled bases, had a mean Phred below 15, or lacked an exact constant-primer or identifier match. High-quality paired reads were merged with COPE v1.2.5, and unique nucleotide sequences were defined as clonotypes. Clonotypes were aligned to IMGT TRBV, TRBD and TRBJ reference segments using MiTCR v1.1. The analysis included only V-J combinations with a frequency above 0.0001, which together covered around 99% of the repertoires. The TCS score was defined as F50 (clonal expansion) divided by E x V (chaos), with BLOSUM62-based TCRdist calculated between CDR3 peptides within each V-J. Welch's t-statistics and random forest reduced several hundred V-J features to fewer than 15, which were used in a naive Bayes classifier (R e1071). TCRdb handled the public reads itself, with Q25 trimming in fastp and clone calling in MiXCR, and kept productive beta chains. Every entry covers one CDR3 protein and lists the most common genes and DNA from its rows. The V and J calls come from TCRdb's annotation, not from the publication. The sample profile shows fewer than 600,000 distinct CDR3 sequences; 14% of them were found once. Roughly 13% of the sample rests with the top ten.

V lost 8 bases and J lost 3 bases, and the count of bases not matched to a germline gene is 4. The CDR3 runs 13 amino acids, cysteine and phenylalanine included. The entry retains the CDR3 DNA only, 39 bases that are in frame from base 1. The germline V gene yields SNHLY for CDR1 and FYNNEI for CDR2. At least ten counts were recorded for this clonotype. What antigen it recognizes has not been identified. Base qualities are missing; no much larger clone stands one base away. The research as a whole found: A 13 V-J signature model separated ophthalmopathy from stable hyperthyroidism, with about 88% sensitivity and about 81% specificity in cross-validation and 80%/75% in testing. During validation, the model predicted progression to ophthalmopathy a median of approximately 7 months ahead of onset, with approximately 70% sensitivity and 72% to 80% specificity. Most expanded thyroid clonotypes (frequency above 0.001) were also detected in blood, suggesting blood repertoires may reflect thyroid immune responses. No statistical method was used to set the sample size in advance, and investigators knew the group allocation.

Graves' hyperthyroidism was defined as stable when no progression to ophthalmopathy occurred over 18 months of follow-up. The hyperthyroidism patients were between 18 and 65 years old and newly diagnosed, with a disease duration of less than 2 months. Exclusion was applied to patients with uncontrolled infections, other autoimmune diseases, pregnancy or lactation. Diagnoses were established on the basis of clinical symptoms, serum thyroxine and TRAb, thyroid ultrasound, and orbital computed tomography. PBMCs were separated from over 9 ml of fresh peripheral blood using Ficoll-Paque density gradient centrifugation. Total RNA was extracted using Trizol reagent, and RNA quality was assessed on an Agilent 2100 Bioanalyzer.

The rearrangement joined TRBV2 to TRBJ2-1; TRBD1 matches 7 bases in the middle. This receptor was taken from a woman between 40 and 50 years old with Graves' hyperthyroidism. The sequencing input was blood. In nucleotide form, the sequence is TGTGCCAGCCGTACAGGGGTCTACAATGAGCAGTTCTTC. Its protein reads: CASRTGVYNEQFF.